Included here is one TCR beta chain sequence, with context. This CDR3 has 14 residues. V lost 8 bases to trimming and J lost 0 bases, with 12 bases between them. CDR1 is SGHTA and CDR2 is FQGTGA in the germline V gene. These data are taken from a study of blood T cell repertoires in COVID-19. Study as a whole: Specimens from acute and convalescent COVID-19 originated in the United States, Italy and Spain. Sample material is recorded as cDNA or gDNA derived from T cells, B-cell-depleted T cells, or PBMCs.

As processed by the authors: Reference gene primer amplification gave nucleated cell count estimates. Assay: immunoSEQ multiplex PCR; the TCRdb copy retains only in-frame clones and omits some. V and J calls and clone size are as listed in that table; D and trimming were resolved from the DNA. The repertoire includes nearly 350,000 clones, about 83% of them detected once, and about 3% sits in the top ten. The chain has TRBV7-3 and TRBJ2-3; the D gene is possibly TRBD2 (5 bases). Sequenced input: peripheral blood. The receptor comes from a man aged 25-40 years with active or convalescent COVID-19. CDR3 sequence (DNA): TGTGCCAGCGCTAGAGCGGCTAGCACAGATACGCAGTATTTT. This gives the protein CASARAASTDTQYF.